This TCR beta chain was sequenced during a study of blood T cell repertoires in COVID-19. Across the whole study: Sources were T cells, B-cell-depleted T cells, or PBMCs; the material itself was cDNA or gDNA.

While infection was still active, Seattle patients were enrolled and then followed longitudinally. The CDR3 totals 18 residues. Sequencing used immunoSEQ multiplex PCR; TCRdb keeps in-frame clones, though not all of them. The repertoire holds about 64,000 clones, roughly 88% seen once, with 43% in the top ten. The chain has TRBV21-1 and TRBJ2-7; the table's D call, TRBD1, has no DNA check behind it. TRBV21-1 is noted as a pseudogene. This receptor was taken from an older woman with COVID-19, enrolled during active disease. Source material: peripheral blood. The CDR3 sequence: CASSKAGQPGQGIYEQYF. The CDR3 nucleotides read TGTGCCAGCAGCAAAGCGGGCCAACCGGGACAGGGGATTTACGAGCAGTACTTC.